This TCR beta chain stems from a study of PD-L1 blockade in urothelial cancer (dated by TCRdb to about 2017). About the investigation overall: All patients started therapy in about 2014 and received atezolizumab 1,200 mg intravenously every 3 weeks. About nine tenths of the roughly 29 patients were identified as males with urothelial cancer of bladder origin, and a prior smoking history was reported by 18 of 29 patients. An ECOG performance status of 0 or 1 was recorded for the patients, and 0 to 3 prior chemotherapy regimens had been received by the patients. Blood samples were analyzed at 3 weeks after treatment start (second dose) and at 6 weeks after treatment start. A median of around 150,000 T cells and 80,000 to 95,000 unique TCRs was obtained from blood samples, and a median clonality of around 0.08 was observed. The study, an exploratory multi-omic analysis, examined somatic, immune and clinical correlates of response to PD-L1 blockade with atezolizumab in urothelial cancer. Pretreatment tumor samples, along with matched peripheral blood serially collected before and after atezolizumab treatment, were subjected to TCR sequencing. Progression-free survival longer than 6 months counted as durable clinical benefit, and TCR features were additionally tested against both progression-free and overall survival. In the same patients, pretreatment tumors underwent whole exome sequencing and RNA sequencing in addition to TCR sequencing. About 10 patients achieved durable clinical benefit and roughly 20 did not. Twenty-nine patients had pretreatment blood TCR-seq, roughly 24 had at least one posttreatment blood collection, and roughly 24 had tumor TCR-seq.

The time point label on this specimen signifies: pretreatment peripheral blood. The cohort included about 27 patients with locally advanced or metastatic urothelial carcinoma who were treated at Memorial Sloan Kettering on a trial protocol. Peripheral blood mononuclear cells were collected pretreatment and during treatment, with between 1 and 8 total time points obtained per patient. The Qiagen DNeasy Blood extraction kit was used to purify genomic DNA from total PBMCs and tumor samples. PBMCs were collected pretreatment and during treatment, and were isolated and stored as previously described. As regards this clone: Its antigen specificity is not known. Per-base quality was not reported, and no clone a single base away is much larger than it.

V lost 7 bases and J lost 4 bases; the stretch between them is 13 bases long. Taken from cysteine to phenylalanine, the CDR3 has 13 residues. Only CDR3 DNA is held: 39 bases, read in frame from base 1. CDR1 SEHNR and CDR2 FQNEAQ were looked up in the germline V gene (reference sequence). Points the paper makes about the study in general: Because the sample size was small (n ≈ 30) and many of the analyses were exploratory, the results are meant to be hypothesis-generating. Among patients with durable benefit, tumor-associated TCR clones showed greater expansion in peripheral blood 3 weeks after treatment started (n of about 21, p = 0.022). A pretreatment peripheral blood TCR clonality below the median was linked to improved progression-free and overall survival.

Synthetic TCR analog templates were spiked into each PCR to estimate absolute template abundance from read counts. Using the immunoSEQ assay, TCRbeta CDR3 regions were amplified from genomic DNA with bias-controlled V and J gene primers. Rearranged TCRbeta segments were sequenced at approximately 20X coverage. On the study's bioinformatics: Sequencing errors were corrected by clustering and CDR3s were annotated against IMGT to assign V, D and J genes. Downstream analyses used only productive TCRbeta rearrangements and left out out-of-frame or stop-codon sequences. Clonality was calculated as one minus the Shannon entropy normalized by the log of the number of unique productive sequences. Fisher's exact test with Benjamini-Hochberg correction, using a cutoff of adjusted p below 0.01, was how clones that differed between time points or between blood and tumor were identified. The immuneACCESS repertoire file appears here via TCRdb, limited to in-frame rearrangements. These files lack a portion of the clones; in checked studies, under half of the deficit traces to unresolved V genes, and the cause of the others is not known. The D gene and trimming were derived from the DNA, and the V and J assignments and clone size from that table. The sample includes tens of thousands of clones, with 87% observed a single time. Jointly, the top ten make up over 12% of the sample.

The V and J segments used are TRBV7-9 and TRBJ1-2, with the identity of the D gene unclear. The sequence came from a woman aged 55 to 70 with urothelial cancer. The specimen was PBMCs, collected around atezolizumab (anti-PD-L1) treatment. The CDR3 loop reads CASTQQTSYGYTF. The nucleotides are TGTGCCAGCACCCAACAGACATCCTATGGCTACACCTTC. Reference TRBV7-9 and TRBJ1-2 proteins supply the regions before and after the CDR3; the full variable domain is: DTGVSQNPRHKITKRGQNVTFRCDPISEHNRLYWYRQTLGQGPEFLTYFQNEAQLEKSRLLSDRFSAERPKGSFSTLEIQRTEQGDSAMYLCASTQQTSYGYTFGSGTRLTVV.